This T cell receptor beta chain was sequenced in a study of T-cell reconstitution after alpha-beta-depleted transplantation in children. Trimming cost V 1 base and J 10 bases, with 8 bases left between them. The CDR3 extends over 11 amino acids. CDR1 is DFQATT and CDR2 is SNEGSKA in the germline V gene (reference sequence). Many counts were recorded for this clonotype. This sample's TCRbeta library carried unique molecular identifier barcodes. MiXCR, run by TCRdb on the PCR reads, gives a single entry per CDR3 protein. The repertoire holds a few hundred thousand distinct CDR3 sequences, around 8.9% seen once, with approximately 5.4% in the top ten.

The V call is TRBV20-1, the J call TRBJ2-1; D remains ambiguous. This receptor was identified in a human donor who donated a stem cell graft to a child with SCID. The specimen comprised PBMCs from the stem cell graft donor, sampled from the stem cell graft. The chain's CDR3 is CSARGYSEQFF. The CDR3 region has the DNA TGCAGTGCTAGAGGCTATAGCGAGCAGTTCTTC.